The rows below give T cell receptor beta chains drawn from one sample of a study of CD8+CD57+ T cells in acquired aplastic anemia. TCRdb reanalysed the reads using MiXCR and keeps one entry per CDR3 protein. The repertoire holds 200,000 to 250,000 distinct CDR3 sequences, with more than 55% as singletons. The sequenced sample was sorted CD4+, CD8+, or CD8+CD57+ T cells (not recorded which) from PBMCs. The source of these receptors is a human donor with aplastic anemia. CDR3s include the opening cysteine and the closing phenylalanine or tryptophan. A D gene is named only where the DNA matches it firmly. Clone size is stated in some rows and not others, as once, few, many or a class when expanded.

DNA: TGTGCCAGCAGCTTAAAGGGGCTGAACACCGGGGAGCTGTTTTTT
CDR3: CASSLKGLNTGELFF
size: .
J: TRBJ2-2
V: TRBV7-3
D: .

DNA: TGTGCCAGCAGCTTAGAGCGGAAAGAGACCCAGTACTTC
CDR3: CASSLERKETQYF
size: .
J: TRBJ2-5
V: TRBV7-8
D: .

DNA: TGTGCCAGTAGTCCCCCGCTGCGGATATCTGGAAACACCATATATTTT
CDR3: CASSPPLRISGNTIYF
size: .
J: TRBJ1-3
V: TRBV19
D: .

DNA: TGTGCCAGCAGCTACTCCGTGGACAGGGTTGTCGATACGCAGTATTTT
CDR3: CASSYSVDRVVDTQYF
size: once
J: TRBJ2-3
V: TRBV7-9
D: TRBD1

DNA: TGTGCCAGTAGTAAGGACAGGGGAATTACAACTAATGAAAAACTGTTTTTT
CDR3: CASSKDRGITTNEKLFF
size: .
J: TRBJ1-4
V: TRBV19
D: TRBD1

DNA: TGTGCCAGTCTCAGGGGGCGCATGAACACTGAAGCTTTCTTT
CDR3: CASLRGRMNTEAFF
size: .
J: TRBJ1-1
V: TRBV19
D: TRBD1

DNA: TGTGCCAGCAGCTTAGCGCGGGCAGGGGGCGAGGCCGGGGAGCTGTTTTTT
CDR3: CASSLARAGGEAGELFF
size: .
J: TRBJ2-2
V: TRBV7-6
D: TRBD1

DNA: TGCAGTGCTACTATTGCAGGTTCCTATGGCTACACCTTC
CDR3: CSATIAGSYGYTF
size: .
J: TRBJ1-2
V: TRBV20-1
D: .

DNA: TGTGCCAGCGGGGACCCCTACAATGAGCAGTTCTTC
CDR3: CASGDPYNEQFF
size: many
J: TRBJ2-1
V: TRBV6-2/TRBV6-3
D: .

DNA: TGTGCCACCAGTGACGACAGCGCGAAGCAGTTCTTC
CDR3: CATSDDSAKQFF
size: few
J: TRBJ2-1
V: TRBV24-1
D: .

DNA: TGTGCCAGCATGAAAGGGAGTGGAAACACCATATATTTT
CDR3: CASMKGSGNTIYF
size: .
J: TRBJ1-3
V: TRBV6-6
D: .

DNA: TGTGCCAGTCGCCGCTCCCGGGACAGCAATCAGCCCCAGCATTTT
CDR3: CASRRSRDSNQPQHF
size: .
J: TRBJ1-5
V: TRBV19
D: .

DNA: TGTGCCAGCAGCTTAGACGGACCGAGCTATGGCTACACCTTC
CDR3: CASSLDGPSYGYTF
size: few
J: TRBJ1-2
V: TRBV7-9
D: .

DNA: TGCAGTGCTAGAGATTCGTGGCGGGGGACTAGCTCCTACAATGAGCAGTTCTTC
CDR3: CSARDSWRGTSSYNEQFF
size: few
J: TRBJ2-1
V: TRBV20-1
D: TRBD2

DNA: TGCGCCAGTAGGACAGGAGGGGGGGATACGCAGTATTTT
CDR3: CASRTGGGDTQYF
size: .
J: TRBJ2-3
V: TRBV19
D: .

DNA: TGCGCCAGCAGCTTGGGTATGGCAGCTCGGAATTCACCCCTCCACTTT
CDR3: CASSLGMAARNSPLHF
size: .
J: TRBJ1-6
V: TRBV5-1
D: .

DNA: TGTGCCAGCAGCTTAGACTTGGGGACAACTGAAGCTTTCTTT
CDR3: CASSLDLGTTEAFF
size: many
J: TRBJ1-1
V: TRBV11-2
D: .

DNA: TGTGCCAGCAGCTTGAATTGGGACAGGGGTAACTATGGCTTCACCTTC
CDR3: CASSLNWDRGNYGFTF
size: .
J: TRBJ1-2
V: TRBV2
D: TRBD1

DNA: TGCAGTGCTAGTGATAGCGGGAGTTCAGATACGCAGTATTTT
CDR3: CSASDSGSSDTQYF
size: .
J: TRBJ2-3
V: TRBV20-1
D: TRBD2

DNA: TGCAGCGTTGAAGCGGGAGCGGATACGCAGTATTTT
CDR3: CSVEAGADTQYF
size: .
J: TRBJ2-3
V: TRBV29-1
D: .

DNA: TGCAGCGTTGACCCGGGGACAGGGGTGGAGGAGACCCAGTACTTC
CDR3: CSVDPGTGVEETQYF
size: few
J: TRBJ2-5
V: TRBV29-1
D: TRBD1

DNA: TGTGCCAGCAGCTTTTCAGCGGGGGAATCCTGCGAGCAGTACTTC
CDR3: CASSFSAGESCEQYF
size: .
J: TRBJ2-7
V: TRBV7-9
D: TRBD2

DNA: TGTGCCAGTGGGTCGAACACTGAAGCTTTCTTT
CDR3: CASGSNTEAFF
size: .
J: TRBJ1-1
V: TRBV19
D: .

DNA: TGTGCCACCAGCGCTAGCGGGAGGGCCCAAGAGGAGCAGTACTTC
CDR3: CATSASGRAQEEQYF
size: .
J: TRBJ2-7
V: TRBV24-1
D: TRBD2

DNA: TGTGCCAGCAGCTTACTAGGCGGAGCCTCCACAGATACGCAGTATTTT
CDR3: CASSLLGGASTDTQYF
size: many
J: TRBJ2-3
V: TRBV7-8
D: .

DNA: TGTGCCAGCATCCGGACACCGAGCTCCTACGAGCAGTACTTC
CDR3: CASIRTPSSYEQYF
size: .
J: TRBJ2-7
V: TRBV2
D: .

DNA: TGTGCCAGCAGCCCGGACACCAATGAGCAGTTCTTC
CDR3: CASSPDTNEQFF
size: .
J: TRBJ2-1
V: TRBV7-3
D: .

DNA: TGTGCCAGCAGCTGGTCCTCGGATCAGCCCCAGCATTTT
CDR3: CASSWSSDQPQHF
size: once
J: TRBJ1-5
V: TRBV7-2
D: .

DNA: TGTGCCAGCAGTTTGGCAGCCGGGACAGTAAATTCACCCCTCCACTTT
CDR3: CASSLAAGTVNSPLHF
size: many
J: TRBJ1-6
V: TRBV27
D: TRBD1